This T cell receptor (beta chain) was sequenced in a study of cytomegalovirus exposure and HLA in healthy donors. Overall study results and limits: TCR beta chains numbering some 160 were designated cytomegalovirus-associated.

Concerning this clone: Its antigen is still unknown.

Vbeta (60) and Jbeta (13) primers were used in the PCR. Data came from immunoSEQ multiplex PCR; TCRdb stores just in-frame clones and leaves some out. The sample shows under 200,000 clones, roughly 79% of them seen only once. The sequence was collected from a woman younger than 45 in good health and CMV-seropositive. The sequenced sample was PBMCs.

The CDR3 DNA sequence: TGCAGCGTACACATAGCTTTTAACACTGAAGCTTTCTTT. As protein: CSVHIAFNTEAFF. The rearrangement links TRBV29-1 to TRBJ1-1; D is ambiguous. With 6 bases removed from V and 2 bases from J, the gap between germline ends came to 13 bases. Germline CDR1 reads SQVTM; CDR2 reads ANQGSEA. This CDR3 has 13 amino acids.